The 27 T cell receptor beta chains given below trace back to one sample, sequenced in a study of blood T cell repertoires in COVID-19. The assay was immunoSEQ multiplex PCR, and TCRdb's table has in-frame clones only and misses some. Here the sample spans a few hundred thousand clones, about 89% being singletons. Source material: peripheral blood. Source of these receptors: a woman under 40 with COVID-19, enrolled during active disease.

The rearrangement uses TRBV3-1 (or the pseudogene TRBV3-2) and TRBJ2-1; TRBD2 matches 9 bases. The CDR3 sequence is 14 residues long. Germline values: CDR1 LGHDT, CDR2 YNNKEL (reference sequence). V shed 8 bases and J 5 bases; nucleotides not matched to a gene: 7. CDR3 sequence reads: CASGFSGGNNEQFF. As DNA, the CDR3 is TGTGCCAGCGGGTTTAGCGGGGGTAACAATGAGCAGTTCTTC.

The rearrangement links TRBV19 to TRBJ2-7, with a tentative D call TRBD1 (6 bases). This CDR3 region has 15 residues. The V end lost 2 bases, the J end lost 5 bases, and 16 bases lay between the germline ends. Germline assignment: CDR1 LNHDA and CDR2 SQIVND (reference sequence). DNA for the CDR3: TGTGCCAGTAGTATACTGGGGGCTGGGAGTCACGAGCAGTACTTC. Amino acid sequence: CASSILGAGSHEQYF.

The CDR3 loop reads CASSPGLAGGSDEQFF. The DNA of the CDR3 is TGTGCCAGCAGTCCGGGACTAGCGGGAGGAAGTGATGAGCAGTTCTTC. The V gene is TRBV6-2 or TRBV6-3, the J gene TRBJ2-1; TRBD2 agrees at 15 bases. Per the germline V gene, CDR1 is MNHEY and CDR2 is SVGEGT. There are 16 residues in the CDR3. V gave up 5 bases and J gave up 8 bases; unmatched junction bases: 7.

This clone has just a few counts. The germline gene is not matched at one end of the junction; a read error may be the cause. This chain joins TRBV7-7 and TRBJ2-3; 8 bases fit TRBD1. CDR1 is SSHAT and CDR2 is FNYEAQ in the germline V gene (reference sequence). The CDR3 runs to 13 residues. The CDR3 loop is CASSLGQGDTQYF. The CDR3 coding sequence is TGTGCTAGCAGCTTAGGACAGGGTGATACGCAGTATTTT.

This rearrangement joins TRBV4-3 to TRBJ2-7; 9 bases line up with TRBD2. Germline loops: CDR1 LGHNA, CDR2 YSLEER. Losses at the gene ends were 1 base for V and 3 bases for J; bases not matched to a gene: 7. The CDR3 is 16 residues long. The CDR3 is CASSQASTSGHYEQYF. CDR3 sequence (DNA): TGCGCCAGCAGCCAAGCGTCCACTAGCGGGCACTACGAGCAGTACTTC.

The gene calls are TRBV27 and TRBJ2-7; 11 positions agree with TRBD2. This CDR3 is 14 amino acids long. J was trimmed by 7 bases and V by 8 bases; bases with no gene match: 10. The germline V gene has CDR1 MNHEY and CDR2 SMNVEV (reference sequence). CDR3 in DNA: TGTGCCAGCCCCCCGGGACTAGCGGTCTGGGAGCAGTACGTC. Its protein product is CASPPGLAVWEQYV.

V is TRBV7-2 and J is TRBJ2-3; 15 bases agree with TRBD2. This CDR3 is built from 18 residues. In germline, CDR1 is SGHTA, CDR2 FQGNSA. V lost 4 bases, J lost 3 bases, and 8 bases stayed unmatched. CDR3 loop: CASSSRTSGGAGTDTQYF. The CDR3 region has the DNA TGTGCCAGCAGCTCTCGGACTAGCGGGGGGGCCGGGACAGATACGCAGTATTTT.

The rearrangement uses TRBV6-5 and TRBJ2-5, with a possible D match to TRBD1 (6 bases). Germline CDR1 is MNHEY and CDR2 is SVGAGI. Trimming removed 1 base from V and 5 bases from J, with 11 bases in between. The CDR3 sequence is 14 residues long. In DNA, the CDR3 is TGTGCCAGCAGTTACTTTCAGGGGCCGGAGACCCAGTACTTC. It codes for CASSYFQGPETQYF.

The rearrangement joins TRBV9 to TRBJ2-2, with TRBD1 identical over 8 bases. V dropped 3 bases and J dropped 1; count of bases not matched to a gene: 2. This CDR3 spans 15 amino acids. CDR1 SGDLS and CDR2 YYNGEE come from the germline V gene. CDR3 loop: CASSEQGVNTGELFF. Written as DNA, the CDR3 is TGTGCCAGCAGCGAACAGGGGGTGAACACCGGGGAGCTGTTTTTT.

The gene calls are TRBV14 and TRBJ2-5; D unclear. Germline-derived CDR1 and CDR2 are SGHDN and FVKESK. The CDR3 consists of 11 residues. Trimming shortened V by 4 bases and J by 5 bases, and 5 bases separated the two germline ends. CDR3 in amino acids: CASSRAETQYF. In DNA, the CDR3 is TGTGCCAGCAGCCGGGCGGAGACCCAGTACTTC.

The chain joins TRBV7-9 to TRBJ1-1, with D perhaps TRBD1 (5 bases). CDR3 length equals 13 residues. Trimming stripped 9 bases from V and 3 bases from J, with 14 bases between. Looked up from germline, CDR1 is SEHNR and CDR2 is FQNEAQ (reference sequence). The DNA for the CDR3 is TGTGCCAGTCAAACACAAGGGGACACTGAAGCTTTCTTT. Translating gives CASQTQGDTEAFF.

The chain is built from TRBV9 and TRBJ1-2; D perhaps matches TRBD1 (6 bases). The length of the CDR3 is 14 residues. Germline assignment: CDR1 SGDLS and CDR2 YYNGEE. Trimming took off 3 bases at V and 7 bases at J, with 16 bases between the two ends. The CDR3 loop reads CASSGGGGGGGYTF. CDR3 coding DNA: TGTGCCAGCAGCGGAGGGGGTGGGGGCGGTGGCTACACCTTC.

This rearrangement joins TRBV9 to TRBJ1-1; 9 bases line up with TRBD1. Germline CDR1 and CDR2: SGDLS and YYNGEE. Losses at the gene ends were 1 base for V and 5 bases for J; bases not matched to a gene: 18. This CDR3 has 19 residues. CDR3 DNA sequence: TGTGCCAGCAGCGTAACGAGTAAACCTCCGGGACAGGGTAATACTGAAGCTTTCTTT. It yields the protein CASSVTSKPPGQGNTEAFF.

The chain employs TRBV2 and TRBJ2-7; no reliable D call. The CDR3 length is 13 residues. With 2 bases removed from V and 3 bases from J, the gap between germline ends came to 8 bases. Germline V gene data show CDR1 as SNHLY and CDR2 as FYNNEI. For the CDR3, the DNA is TGTGCCAGCAGTGAAACGCCAGACTACGAGCAGTACTTC. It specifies CASSETPDYEQYF.

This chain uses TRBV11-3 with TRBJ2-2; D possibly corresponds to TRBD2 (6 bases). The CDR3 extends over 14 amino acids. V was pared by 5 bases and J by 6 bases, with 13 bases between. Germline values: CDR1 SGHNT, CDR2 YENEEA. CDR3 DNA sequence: TGTGCCAGCAGCCCCCGCGGGGTGTCCGGGGAGCTGTTTTTT. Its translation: CASSPRGVSGELFF. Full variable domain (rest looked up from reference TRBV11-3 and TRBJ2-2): EAGVVQSPRYKIIEKKQPVAFWCNPISGHNTLYWYLQNLGQGPELLIRYENEEAVDDSQLPKDRFSAERLKGVDSTLKIQPAELGDSAVYLCASSPRGVSGELFFGEGSRLTVL.

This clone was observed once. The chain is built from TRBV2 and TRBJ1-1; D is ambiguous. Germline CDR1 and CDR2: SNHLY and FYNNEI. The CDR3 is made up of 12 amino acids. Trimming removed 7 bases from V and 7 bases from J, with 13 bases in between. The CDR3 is CASKGPGVEAFF. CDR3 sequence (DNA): TGTGCCAGCAAAGGGCCGGGAGTTGAAGCTTTCTTT.

This CDR3 reads CASSPRGEGRYGYTF. CDR3 sequence (DNA): TGCGCCAGCAGCCCCAGGGGGGAAGGGCGCTATGGCTACACCTTC. The chain carries TRBV5-1 and TRBJ1-2, with 7 bases aligning to TRBD1. The CDR3 sequence is 15 residues long. Germline V gives CDR1 SGHRS, CDR2 YFSETQ. The J segment lost 4 bases and the V segment lost 4 bases, leaving 10 bases of the junction unmatched.

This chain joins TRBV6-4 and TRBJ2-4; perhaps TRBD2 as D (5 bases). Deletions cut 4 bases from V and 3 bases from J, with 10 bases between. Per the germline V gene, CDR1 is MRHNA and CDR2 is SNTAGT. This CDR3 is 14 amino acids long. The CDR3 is CASSAGTGKNIQYF. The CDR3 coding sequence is TGTGCCAGCAGTGCGGGAACCGGCAAAAACATTCAGTACTTC.

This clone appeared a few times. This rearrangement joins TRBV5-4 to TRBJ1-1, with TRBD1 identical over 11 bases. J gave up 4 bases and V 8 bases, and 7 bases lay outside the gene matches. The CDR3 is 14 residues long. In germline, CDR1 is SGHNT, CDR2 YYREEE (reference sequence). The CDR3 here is CASLDRGRGTEAFF. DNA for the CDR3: TGTGCCAGTTTGGACAGGGGGCGAGGCACTGAAGCTTTCTTT.

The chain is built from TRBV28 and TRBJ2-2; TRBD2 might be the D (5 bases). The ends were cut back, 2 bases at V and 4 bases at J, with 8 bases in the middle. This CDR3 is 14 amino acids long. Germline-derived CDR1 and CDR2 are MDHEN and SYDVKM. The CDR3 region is CASSLPGITGELFF. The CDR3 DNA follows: TGTGCCAGCAGTTTACCCGGGATCACCGGGGAGCTGTTTTTT.

As DNA, the CDR3 is TGTGCCAGCAGTTCAACCGGGACAGGGAGCTATGGCTACACCTTC. It encodes CASSSTGTGSYGYTF. The gene calls are TRBV6-5 and TRBJ1-2, with 9 nucleotides matching TRBD1. Germline V gene lookup returns CDR1 MNHEY and CDR2 SVGAGI. The CDR3 has 15 residues. V dropped 4 bases and J dropped 4; count of bases not matched to a gene: 7.

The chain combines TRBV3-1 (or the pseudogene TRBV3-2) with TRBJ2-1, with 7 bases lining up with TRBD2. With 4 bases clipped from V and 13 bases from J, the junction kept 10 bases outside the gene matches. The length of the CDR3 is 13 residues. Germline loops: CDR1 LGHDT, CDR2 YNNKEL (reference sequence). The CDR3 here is CASSPEGTTGQFF. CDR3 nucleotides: TGTGCCAGCAGCCCGGAAGGGACTACGGGACAGTTCTTC.

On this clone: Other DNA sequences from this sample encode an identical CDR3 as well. The CDR3 protein is CASSLAVRDTQYF. The CDR3 DNA follows: TGCGCCAGCAGCTTGGCCGTGAGGGATACGCAGTATTTT. J is TRBJ2-3 and V is TRBV5-1; D is unclear. Per germline, CDR1 SGHRS and CDR2 YFSETQ. Trimming took 0 bases from V and 6 from J, leaving 8 bases between them. This CDR3 has 13 residues.

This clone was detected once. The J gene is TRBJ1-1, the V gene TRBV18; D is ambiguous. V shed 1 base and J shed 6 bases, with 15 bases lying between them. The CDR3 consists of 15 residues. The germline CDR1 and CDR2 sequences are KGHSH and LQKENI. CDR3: CASSPQPSGLPEAFF. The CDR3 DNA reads TGTGCCAGCTCACCACAGCCCTCAGGTCTCCCTGAAGCTTTCTTT. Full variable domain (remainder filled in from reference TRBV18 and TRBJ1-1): NAGVMQNPRHLVRRRGQEARLRCSPMKGHSHVYWYRQLPEEGLKFMVYLQKENIIDESGMPKERFSAEFPKEGPSILRIQQVVRGDSAAYFCASSPQPSGLPEAFFGQGTRLTVV.

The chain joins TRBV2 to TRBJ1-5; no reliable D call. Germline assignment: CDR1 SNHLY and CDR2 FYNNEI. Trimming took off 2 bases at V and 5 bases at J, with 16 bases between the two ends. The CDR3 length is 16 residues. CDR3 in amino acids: CASSESVEGWDQPQHF. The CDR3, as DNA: TGTGCCAGCAGTGAATCAGTTGAGGGTTGGGATCAGCCCCAGCATTTT.

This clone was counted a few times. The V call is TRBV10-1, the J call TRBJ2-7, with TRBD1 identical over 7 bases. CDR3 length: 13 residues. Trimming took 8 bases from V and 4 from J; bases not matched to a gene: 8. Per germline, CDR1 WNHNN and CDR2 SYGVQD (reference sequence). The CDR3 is CASGGQEHYEQYF. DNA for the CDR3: TGCGCCAGCGGAGGACAGGAGCATTACGAGCAGTACTTC.

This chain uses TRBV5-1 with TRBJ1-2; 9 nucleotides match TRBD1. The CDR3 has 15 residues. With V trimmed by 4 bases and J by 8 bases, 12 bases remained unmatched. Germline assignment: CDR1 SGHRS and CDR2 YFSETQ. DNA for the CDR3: TGCGCCAGCAGCCCCGACGCCGGGACAGGGCGAGGCTACACCTTC. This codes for CASSPDAGTGRGYTF. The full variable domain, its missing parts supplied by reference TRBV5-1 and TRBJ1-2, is KAGVTQTPRYLIKTRGQQVTLSCSPISGHRSVSWYQQTPGQGLQFLFEYFSETQRNKGNFPGRFSGRQFSNSRSEMNVSTLELGDSALYLCASSPDAGTGRGYTFGSGTRLTVV.